These T cell receptor beta chains were read from a single sample in a study of cytomegalovirus exposure and HLA in healthy donors. Using immunoSEQ multiplex PCR, the repertoire was profiled, and TCRdb retains in-frame clones only, with some absent. The sample holds some 200,000 clones, roughly 84% seen once. The sequenced sample consisted of PBMCs. These receptors originate from a man aged 45 to 65 in good health and CMV-seronegative. Each CDR3 is given with its conserved first and last residue. The D gene is left open where the match is weak. Clone sizes are given selectively: once, few, many, or a class where the clone is expanded.

d_gene	j_gene	abundance	v_gene	CDR3nt	CDR3aa
-	TRBJ2-2	-	TRBV25-1	TGTGCCAGCAGCCGGTCCGGGGAGCTGTTTTTT	CASSRSGELFF
-	TRBJ1-2	few	TRBV28	TGTGCCAGCAGTTTTCCCCGTTATGGCTACACCTTC	CASSFPRYGYTF
-	TRBJ2-3	-	TRBV5-5	TGTGCCAGCAGCTTGGACAGGCAGGATACGCAGTATTTT	CASSLDRQDTQYF
-	TRBJ1-3	-	TRBV29-1	TGCAGCGTTGTGGCAGACTCTGGAAACACCATATATTTT	CSVVADSGNTIYF
-	TRBJ2-7	once	TRBV19	TGTGCCAGTAGTTCGGGCTACGAGCAGTACTTC	CASSSGYEQYF
-	TRBJ1-3	once	TRBV7-6	TGTGCCAGCAGCTCCGAGTACCGTAGCTCTGGAAACACCATATATTTT	CASSSEYRSSGNTIYF
-	TRBJ2-7	-	TRBV6-1	TGTGCCAGCAGTGCGCCCAGGGGAGCCTACGAGCAGTACTTC	CASSAPRGAYEQYF
TRBD2	TRBJ2-1	-	TRBV2	TGTGCCAGCAGTCTAGGACTAGCGGGACCTTCCTACAATGAGCAGTTCTTC	CASSLGLAGPSYNEQFF
-	TRBJ2-3	-	TRBV28	TGTGCCAGCTCCTCGGGACTGTATACGCAGTATTTT	CASSSGLYTQYF
TRBD1	TRBJ2-5	-	TRBV6-1	TGTGCCAGCAGTGAAGGACAGGGGGCGGAAGAGCAGTACTTC	CASSEGQGAEEQYF
-	TRBJ2-2	-	TRBV28	TGTGCCAGCAGTGGGCGGGTTGCTACCGGGGAGCTGTTTTTT	CASSGRVATGELFF
-	TRBJ1-6	-	TRBV5-4	TGTGCCAGCAGCTTGGAATCCGGGAGCTCCTATAATTCACCCCTCCACTTT	CASSLESGSSYNSPLHF
TRBD1	TRBJ2-5	-	TRBV6-5	TGTGCCAGCAGTTCACGACAGGGGCGGGAGACCCAGTACTTC	CASSSRQGRETQYF
TRBD2	TRBJ2-4	-	TRBV19	TGTGCCAGTAACAAGCGGGACAAAAACATTCAGTACTTC	CASNKRDKNIQYF
-	TRBJ2-7	-	TRBV4-1	TGCGCCAGCAGCCAAAGGACTGCTCACTACGAGCAGTACTTC	CASSQRTAHYEQYF
TRBD1	TRBJ1-2	-	TRBV19	TGTGCCACGGGACAGGGGGCGACCGGCTACACCTTC	CATGQGATGYTF
-	TRBJ2-7	-	TRBV6-6	TGTGCCAGCAGTTACAGGACGCTGGGGAGCTCCTACGAGCAGTACTTC	CASSYRTLGSSYEQYF
-	TRBJ2-5	-	TRBV11-2	TGTGCCAGCAGCTTTACGGTTCCCCAAGAGACCCAGTACTTC	CASSFTVPQETQYF
-	TRBJ2-3	-	TRBV7-3	TGTGCCAGCAGCGGACAGCCGCCCACAGATACGCAGTATTTT	CASSGQPPTDTQYF
TRBD1	TRBJ2-3	-	TRBV27	TGTGCCAGCAGTCCTTGGACAGGGGGCTTCACAGATACGCAGTATTTT	CASSPWTGGFTDTQYF
-	TRBJ1-2	-	TRBV6-1	TGTGCCAGCAGTGACATGGGACTCTATGGCTACACCTTC	CASSDMGLYGYTF
-	TRBJ2-6	-	TRBV7-3	TGTGCCAGCAGCTTAACAAGTACAGCAAACCTCCTGACTTTC	CASSLTSTANLLTF
-	TRBJ2-5	-	TRBV27	TGTGCCAGCGCTTTGGGCTTTTACAGCCAAGAGACCCAGTACTTC	CASALGFYSQETQYF
-	TRBJ1-1	few	TRBV27	TGTGCCAGCAGTTCCCACAGGAACACTGAAGCTTTCTTT	CASSSHRNTEAFF
-	TRBJ1-3	-	TRBV6-1	TGTGCCAGCAGTGAAACCAACCTAGGAGGAAACACCATATATTTT	CASSETNLGGNTIYF
-	TRBJ1-1	few	TRBV5-1	TGCGCCAGCGGTATGGAGGAGAACACTGAAGCTTTCTTT	CASGMEENTEAFF
-	TRBJ1-2	-	TRBV9	TGTGCCAGCAGCACCGGGACTCCCTCTAAAGGCTACACCTTC	CASSTGTPSKGYTF
TRBD1	TRBJ2-7	-	TRBV29-1	TGCAGCGTTGACGGGACAGGGAAAAACGAGCAGTACTTC	CSVDGTGKNEQYF
-	TRBJ2-2	-	TRBV9	TGTGCCAGCAGCGTAGCTCGGGGTAGCGTGAACACCGGGGAGCTGTTTTTT	CASSVARGSVNTGELFF
TRBD2	TRBJ2-2	-	TRBV9	TGTGCCAGCAGCGTCGGGACTAGCGGGAGTTACACCGGGGAGCTGTTTTTT	CASSVGTSGSYTGELFF
TRBD1	TRBJ2-2	-	TRBV28	TGTGCCAGCAGCCTGACAGGGGATGTGGAGCTGTTTTTT	CASSLTGDVELFF
-	TRBJ2-7	-	TRBV5-5	TGTGCCAGCAGCTCTACCGGGACACACTCCTACGAGCAGTACTTC	CASSSTGTHSYEQYF
-	TRBJ2-3	few	TRBV27	TGTGCCAGCAGTTTTAGGACAGGGACTATAGATACGCAGTATTTT	CASSFRTGTIDTQYF
TRBD2	TRBJ2-1	-	TRBV11-2	TGTGCCAGCAGCAAGGGGACTAGCGGGAGCAATGAGCAGTTCTTC	CASSKGTSGSNEQFF
-	TRBJ2-5	-	TRBV11-3	TGTGCCAGCAGCTCGGGACATTTTGGAGAGACCCAGTACTTC	CASSSGHFGETQYF
-	TRBJ2-3	-	TRBV27	TGTGCCAGCAGTGTTCCGGGGGGCACAGGTACGCAGTATTTT	CASSVPGGTGTQYF
-	TRBJ1-2	few	TRBV10-3	TGTGCCATCAGTACCGGGAGGCTCGTCGGAAACTATGGCTACACCTTC	CAISTGRLVGNYGYTF
-	TRBJ1-2	-	TRBV27	TGTGCCAGCAGTCGCCGGGATTTGGGAGGTGGCTACACCTTC	CASSRRDLGGGYTF
TRBD1	TRBJ2-7	-	TRBV4-1	TGCGCCAGCAGCCAAGGCACCGGGACAGGGGAAGAGCAGTACTTC	CASSQGTGTGEEQYF
-	TRBJ2-6	-	TRBV15	TGTGCCACCAGCAGAGATCAGGTCTCTGGGGCCAACGTCCTGACTTTC	CATSRDQVSGANVLTF